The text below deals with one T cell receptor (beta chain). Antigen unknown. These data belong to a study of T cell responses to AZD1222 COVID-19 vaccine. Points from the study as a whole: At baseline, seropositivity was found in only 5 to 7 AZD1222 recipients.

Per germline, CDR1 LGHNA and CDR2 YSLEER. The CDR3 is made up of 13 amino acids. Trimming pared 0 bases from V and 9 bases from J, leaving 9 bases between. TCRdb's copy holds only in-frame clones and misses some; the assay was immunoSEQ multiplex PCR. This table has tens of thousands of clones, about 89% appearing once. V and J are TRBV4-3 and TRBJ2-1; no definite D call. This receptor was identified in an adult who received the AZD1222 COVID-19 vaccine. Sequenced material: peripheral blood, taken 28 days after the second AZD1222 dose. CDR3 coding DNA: TGCGCCAGCAGCCAAGATCAAATTGGTGAGCAGTTCTTC. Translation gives CASSQDQIGEQFF.